This TCR beta chain was retrieved from a study of CD8+CD57+ T cells in acquired aplastic anemia. Study context: Roughly 3.2 ug was the average amount of DNA from sorted CD4+ and CD8+ cells.

Profiling of TCR beta VDJ combinations and CDR3 sequences used genomic DNA as template. In TCRdb, the reads were re-called with MiXCR into one record per CDR3 protein. The sample lists fewer than 200,000 distinct CDR3 sequences, roughly 50% occurring once. Points on this clonotype: Its target is unknown.

This CDR3 comprises 17 residues. The V gene lost 2 bases and the J gene lost 8 bases, with 24 bases spanning the gap. Germline lookup yields CDR1 SGHAT and CDR2 FQDESV (reference sequence). Patients selected for sequencing had displayed CD8+CD57+ cell expansion by flow cytometry. Study-level findings and limits: Sharing between patients and controls was observed for twenty-nine CD8+ CDR3 sequences.

The clonotype comes from a human donor with aplastic anemia. This chain joins TRBV11-1 and TRBJ1-2, with D uncertain. The sequenced sample consisted of sorted CD4+, CD8+, or CD8+CD57+ T cells (not recorded which) from PBMCs. In DNA, the CDR3 is TGTGCCAGCAGCTTAAAAACCGGGTTTAGGGAGGCGTGGGGCTACACCTTC. This gives the protein CASSLKTGFREAWGYTF. Together with reference TRBV11-1 and TRBJ1-2, the CDR3 gives the full variable domain: EAEVAQSPRYKITEKSQAVAFWCDPISGHATLYWYRQILGQGPELLVQFQDESVVDDSQLPKDRFSAERLKGVDSTLKIQPAELGDSAMYLCASSLKTGFREAWGYTFGSGTRLTVV.